This T cell receptor (beta chain) was recovered during a study of cytomegalovirus exposure and HLA in healthy donors. Study-level points and caveats: Later analysis identified a missense DCLRE1C variant that was linked to TCR beta V- and J-gene trimming. Analysis was performed later, and it showed HLA-associated TCR beta chains to be more clonally expanded than equally common others.

A note on this clone: Its antigen is as yet unknown.

Trimming removed 1 base from V and 3 bases from J, with 12 bases in between. Germline V gene lookup returns CDR1 SGDLS and CDR2 YYNGEE. This CDR3 region has 15 residues. Amplification used 60 Vbeta primers and 13 Jbeta primers. Authors' analysis steps: There were about 88 million unique TCR beta chains by a later count, and some 12 million of them were shared. Using immunoSEQ multiplex PCR, the repertoire was profiled, and TCRdb retains in-frame clones only, with some absent. D and trimming were read from the DNA, whereas the V and J calls and clone size are those reported in that table. This table holds about 110,000 clones, about 80% found once.

The TCR comes from a woman aged 60-75 years in good health and CMV-seropositive. The material sequenced was PBMCs. This rearrangement joins TRBV9 to TRBJ2-3; TRBD2 might be the D (6 bases). The CDR3 coding sequence is TGTGCCAGCAGCGTATCGGGAGATTTAACAGATACGCAGTATTTT. Translated: CASSVSGDLTDTQYF. The full variable domain, rest sourced from reference TRBV9 and TRBJ2-3, is DSGVTQTPKHLITATGQRVTLRCSPRSGDLSVYWYQQSLDQGLQFLIQYYNGEERAKGNILERFSAQQFPDLHSELNLSSLELGDSALYFCASSVSGDLTDTQYFGPGTRLTVL.